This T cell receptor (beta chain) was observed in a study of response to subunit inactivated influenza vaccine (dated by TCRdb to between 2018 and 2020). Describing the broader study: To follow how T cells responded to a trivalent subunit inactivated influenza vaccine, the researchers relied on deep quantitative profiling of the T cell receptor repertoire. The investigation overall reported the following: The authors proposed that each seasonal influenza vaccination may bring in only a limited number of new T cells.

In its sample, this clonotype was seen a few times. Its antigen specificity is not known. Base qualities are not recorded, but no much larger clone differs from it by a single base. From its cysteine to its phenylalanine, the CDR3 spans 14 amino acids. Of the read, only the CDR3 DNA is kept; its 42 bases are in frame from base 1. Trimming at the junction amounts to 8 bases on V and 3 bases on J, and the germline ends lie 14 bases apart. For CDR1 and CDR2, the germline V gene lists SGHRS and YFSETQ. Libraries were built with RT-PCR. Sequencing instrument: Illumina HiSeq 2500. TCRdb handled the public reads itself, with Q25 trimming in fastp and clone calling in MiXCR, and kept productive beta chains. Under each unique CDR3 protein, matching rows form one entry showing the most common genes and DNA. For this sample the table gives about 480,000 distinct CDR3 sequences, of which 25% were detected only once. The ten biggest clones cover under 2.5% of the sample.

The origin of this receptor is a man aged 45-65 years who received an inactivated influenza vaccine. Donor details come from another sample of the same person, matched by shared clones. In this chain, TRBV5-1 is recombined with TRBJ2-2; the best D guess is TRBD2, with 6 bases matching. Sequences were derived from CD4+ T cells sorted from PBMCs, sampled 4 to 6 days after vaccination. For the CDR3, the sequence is CASCRGIDTGELFF. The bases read TGCGCCAGTTGCCGGGGGATAGACACCGGGGAGCTGTTTTTT.